Following are 24 T cell receptor beta chains from one sample sequenced in a study of T cell responses to AZD1222 COVID-19 vaccine (dated by TCRdb to the early 2020s). The time point label on this specimen signifies: sample from adult after SARS-CoV-2 infection, after symptom onset. Library creation used the immunoSEQ multiplex PCR assay. Sourced from immuneACCESS, this table was stored by TCRdb with only in-frame sequences that have V and J called. A share of the clones is absent; for the studies checked, an unresolved V gene accounts for under half, and the remainder has no known explanation. This sample has some 150,000 clones in its table, and approximately 86% of those were observed once. The biggest ten clones account for 5.5% to 8.5% of the sample. This sample comprised peripheral blood, obtained after recovery from COVID-19. The receptors originated from an adult who had recovered from COVID-19.

The CDR3 DNA reads TGTGCCATTAAGCGGGGGGCACCCGGGGACACCGGGGAGCTGTTTTTT. Protein sequence: CAIKRGAPGDTGELFF. The gene calls are TRBV19 and TRBJ2-2; 9 positions match TRBD2. Germline V lookup: CDR1 LNHDA, CDR2 SQIVND (reference sequence). The CDR3 runs 16 residues. The V and J ends lost 10 bases and 3 bases, in that order; junction bases with no gene match: 12.

The chain employs TRBV10-3 and TRBJ1-1, with 8 positions matching TRBD1. The V gene's germline CDR1 is ENHRY and CDR2 SYGVKD. Losses at the gene ends were 7 bases for V and 1 base for J; bases not matched to a gene: 14. This CDR3 is built from 17 residues. CDR3 DNA: TGTGCCATCACTGTAAGGGACAGGATGGAGTCGAACACTGAAGCTTTCTTT. The encoded protein is CAITVRDRMESNTEAFF.

The chain uses TRBV28 and TRBJ1-5; no reliable D call. Per the germline V gene, CDR1 is MDHEN and CDR2 is SYDVKM. V shed 7 bases and J shed 4 bases, with 14 bases lying between them. The CDR3 extends over 14 amino acids. CDR3 protein: CASTPGRINQPQHF. The CDR3 DNA follows: TGTGCCAGCACCCCCGGACGGATTAATCAGCCCCAGCATTTT.

The V gene is TRBV27, the J gene TRBJ2-7; TRBD2 matches at 7 bases. V shed 6 bases and J 1 base; nucleotides not matched to a gene: 6. The CDR3 sequence is 14 residues long. Germline V gene sequence: CDR1 MNHEY, CDR2 SMNVEV (reference sequence). CDR3 protein: CASRPKRGSYEQYF. The CDR3 bases are TGTGCCAGCAGACCCAAGCGGGGTTCCTACGAGCAGTACTTC.

The rearrangement uses TRBV5-4 and TRBJ2-3, with D perhaps TRBD1 (5 bases). Germline lookup yields CDR1 SGHNT and CDR2 YYREEE (reference sequence). CDR3 size: 15 residues. Trimming took off 4 bases at V and 2 bases at J, with 14 bases between the two ends. The CDR3 loop is CASSLGAGPTDTQYF. In nucleotides, the CDR3 is TGTGCCAGCAGCCTAGGAGCAGGGCCCACAGATACGCAGTATTTT.

The J gene is TRBJ2-7, the V gene TRBV7-2; the match to TRBD2 covers 13 bases. Unmatched junction bases numbered 0, after V lost 3 bases and J lost 1 base. This CDR3 has 15 residues. Germline V gene sequence: CDR1 SGHTA, CDR2 FQGNSA. The CDR3 region has the DNA TGTGCCAGCAGCTTGGGACTAGCGGGATCCTACGAGCAGTACTTC. Its translation: CASSLGLAGSYEQYF.

The chain is built from TRBV9 and TRBJ1-1; no clear D gene. The CDR3 consists of 13 residues. The germline V gene encodes CDR1 SGDLS and CDR2 YYNGEE. V lost 2 bases and J lost 4, with 9 bases in between. CDR3 sequence reads: CASSVQSGTEAFF. The CDR3 DNA is TGTGCCAGCAGCGTCCAGTCGGGCACTGAAGCTTTCTTT. Full variable domain (missing parts from reference TRBV9 and TRBJ1-1): DSGVTQTPKHLITATGQRVTLRCSPRSGDLSVYWYQQSLDQGLQFLIQYYNGEERAKGNILERFSAQQFPDLHSELNLSSLELGDSALYFCASSVQSGTEAFFGQGTRLTVV.

This clone occurred once. Within the sample, other DNA sequences also encode this same CDR3. The rearrangement joins TRBV2 to TRBJ2-7; 12 bases are a match to TRBD2. CDR3 size: 14 residues. The V gene end was trimmed by 6 bases and the J gene end by 3 bases; junction bases not matched to a gene: 3. The germline gives CDR1 SNHLY, CDR2 FYNNEI. The CDR3 protein is CASRATSGGYEQYF. CDR3 sequence (DNA): TGTGCCAGCAGAGCGACTAGCGGGGGCTACGAGCAGTACTTC.

This clone has only one observation. V usage is TRBV4-2 and J usage is TRBJ1-6; TRBD1 aligns across 11 bases. From germline, CDR1 is LGHNA and CDR2 YNFKEQ. After removal of 3 bases from V and 8 bases from J, the junction contained 0 bases not matched to a gene. This CDR3 has 14 amino acids. In DNA, the CDR3 is TGTGCCAGCAGCCAGGGACAGGGGGATTCACCCCTCCACTTT. Translated, it gives CASSQGQGDSPLHF.

In the case of this clone: This sample includes further DNA sequences coding for the same CDR3. The chain carries TRBV7-2 and TRBJ2-7, with 10 positions matching TRBD1. Germline V gene sequence: CDR1 SGHTA, CDR2 FQGNSA. J was trimmed by 1 base and V by 0 bases; bases with no gene match: 3. This CDR3 is 16 amino acids long. The CDR3: CASSLAGTGVSYEQYF. DNA of the CDR3: TGTGCCAGCAGCTTAGCCGGGACAGGGGTATCCTACGAGCAGTACTTC.

This rearrangement joins TRBV2 to TRBJ2-2; TRBD1 aligns across 7 bases. CDR3 length equals 14 residues. Looked up from germline, CDR1 is SNHLY and CDR2 is FYNNEI. Germline trimming cut 6 bases from V and 4 bases from J; bases unmatched to any gene: 5. In DNA form, the CDR3 reads TGTGCCAGCAGAGAGACAGGGCCCACCGGGGAGCTGTTTTTT. This gives the protein CASRETGPTGELFF. The full variable domain, its missing parts supplied by reference TRBV2 and TRBJ2-2, is EPEVTQTPSHQVTQMGQEVILRCVPISNHLYFYWYRQILGQKVEFLVSFYNNEISEKSEIFDDQFSVERPDGSNFTLKIRSTKLEDSAMYFCASRETGPTGELFFGEGSRLTVL.

The count of this clone is one. The rearrangement joins TRBV28 to TRBJ2-3; D is undetermined. Deletions cut 3 bases from V and 7 bases from J, with 17 bases between. From germline, CDR1 is MDHEN and CDR2 SYDVKM. This CDR3 has 15 amino acids. The CDR3 region is CASSFMNFSPNTQYF. Here the CDR3 DNA reads TGTGCCAGCAGTTTTATGAATTTCTCACCTAATACGCAGTATTTT.

The genes are TRBV5-5 and TRBJ2-3; 7 bases match TRBD2. The ends lost 0 bases at V and 0 bases at J; junction bases unmatched: 1. The CDR3 extends over 15 amino acids. CDR1 is SGHKS and CDR2 is YYEKEE in the germline V gene (reference sequence). Here the CDR3 reads CASSLERDSTDTQYF. CDR3 nucleotide sequence: TGTGCCAGCAGCTTGGAGCGGGATAGCACAGATACGCAGTATTTT.

V usage is TRBV20-1 and J usage is TRBJ2-3; D not resolved. The CDR3 runs to 16 residues. The V gene's germline CDR1 is DFQATT and CDR2 SNEGSKA (reference sequence). With 3 bases removed from V and 1 base from J, the gap between germline ends came to 17 bases. The CDR3 bases are TGCAGTGCTAGTAGGCTGGCGGAGTTTGGCACAGATACGCAGTATTTT. Protein product: CSASRLAEFGTDTQYF.

The genes are TRBV6-1 and TRBJ2-3; D may be TRBD2 (5 bases). Per germline, CDR1 MNHNS and CDR2 SASEGT. The CDR3 runs 15 residues. The V end lost 2 bases, the J end lost 2 bases, and 11 bases lay between the germline ends. The CDR3 protein is CASSETLALTDTQYF. Here the CDR3 DNA reads TGTGCCAGCAGTGAAACCCTAGCCCTCACAGATACGCAGTATTTT.

In its sample, this clone was seen once. The CDR3 spells CASSLQGSTEAFF. DNA of the CDR3: TGTGCCAGCAGCTTACAGGGGAGCACTGAAGCTTTCTTT. J is TRBJ1-1 and V is TRBV7-2; possible D gene TRBD1, 6 bases. In germline, CDR1 is SGHTA, CDR2 FQGNSA. There are 13 residues in the CDR3. V shed 2 bases and J shed 4 bases, with 8 bases lying between them.

This clone was seen more than once but under ten times. J is TRBJ1-1 and V is TRBV11-1; TRBD1 is a possible D gene (5 bases). The CDR3 covers 15 residues. In germline, CDR1 is SGHAT, CDR2 FQDESV (reference sequence). Trimming removed 1 base at V and 5 bases at J, with 14 bases between. CDR3 sequence reads: CASSLDPGRETEAFF. CDR3 DNA sequence: TGTGCCAGCAGCTTAGATCCAGGGCGCGAGACTGAAGCTTTCTTT. Drawing the rest from reference TRBV11-1 and TRBJ1-1, the complete variable domain is EAEVAQSPRYKITEKSQAVAFWCDPISGHATLYWYRQILGQGPELLVQFQDESVVDDSQLPKDRFSAERLKGVDSTLKIQPAELGDSAMYLCASSLDPGRETEAFFGQGTRLTVV.

The chain combines TRBV3-1 (or the pseudogene TRBV3-2) with TRBJ1-1, with D maybe TRBD1 (5 bases). The CDR3 spans 13 residues. Germline V lookup: CDR1 LGHDT, CDR2 YNNKEL (reference sequence). V lost 2 bases and J lost 4, with 8 bases in between. CDR3 protein: CASSQQGGTEAFF. Written as DNA, the CDR3 is TGTGCCAGCAGCCAACAGGGAGGCACTGAAGCTTTCTTT.

The rearrangement joins TRBV2 to TRBJ2-7; 7 bases are a match to TRBD1. This CDR3 comprises 13 residues. Germline V gives CDR1 SNHLY, CDR2 FYNNEI. Trimming took 10 bases from V and 3 from J; bases not matched to a gene: 9. DNA of the CDR3: TGTGCCACCGGACAGGTGCTGGGCTACGAGCAGTACTTC. It is translated as CATGQVLGYEQYF.

This clone was seen only a few times. J is TRBJ1-3 and V is TRBV3-1 (or the pseudogene TRBV3-2), with TRBD1 identical over 9 bases. The CDR3 is made up of 15 amino acids. CDR1 LGHDT and CDR2 YNNKEL come from the germline V gene (reference sequence). The V segment lost 0 bases and the J segment 4 bases; nucleotides outside the gene matches: 1. The CDR3 DNA is TGTGCCAGCAGCCAAGAGGGGACAGGGGGAAACACCATATATTTT. Its protein product is CASSQEGTGGNTIYF.

This chain links TRBV12-3 or TRBV12-4 with TRBJ1-2; no clear D. CDR3 length equals 12 residues. Trimming removed 3 bases from V and 7 bases from J, with 9 bases in between. The CDR3 loop reads CASSFSSSGYTF. CDR3 DNA sequence: TGTGCCAGCAGTTTTTCGAGTAGTGGCTACACCTTC.

The chain couples TRBV28 to TRBJ2-7; D gene unclear. The CDR3 extends over 12 amino acids. V was cut by 3 bases and J by 3 bases, with 6 bases left in between. CDR1 is MDHEN, CDR2 SYDVKM, per germline. CDR3 nucleotides: TGTGCCAGCAGTTTTTACGGCTACGAGCAGTACTTC. Amino acids: CASSFYGYEQYF.

The CDR3 DNA is TGCGCCAGCAGCTCGCAGGGGGATGAGCAGTTCTTC. Encoded protein: CASSSQGDEQFF. The J gene is TRBJ2-1, the V gene TRBV4-1; 7 bases align to TRBD1. The V and J ends lost 5 bases and 8 bases, in that order; junction bases with no gene match: 3. There are 12 residues in the CDR3. CDR1 is MGHRA, CDR2 YSYEKL, per germline.

This sequence joins TRBV27 and TRBJ1-1; D is undetermined. Per germline, CDR1 MNHEY and CDR2 SMNVEV (reference sequence). Trimming shortened V by 3 bases and J by 0 bases, and 11 bases separated the two germline ends. The CDR3 contains 15 residues. The CDR3 spells CASSFEGKVNTEAFF. CDR3 DNA: TGTGCCAGCAGTTTTGAGGGTAAGGTGAACACTGAAGCTTTCTTT.